Listed below are T cell receptor beta chains from one sample, sequenced in a study of beta chain features in type 1 diabetes. Some clones are missing from TCRdb's copy, which holds only in-frame ones; the method was immunoSEQ multiplex PCR. The sample has a few hundred thousand clones; roughly a tenth are singletons. The sequenced sample was central memory CD4+ T cells from blood. The receptors here all came from a man aged 25 to 40 with type 1 diabetes. CDR3s include the opening cysteine and the closing phenylalanine or tryptophan. A D gene is named only where the DNA matches it firmly. Rows may omit the clone size; those that give it use once, few, many or a size class.

cdr3_aa: CASSANHRTDTQYF; cdr3_nt: TGTGCCAGCAGCGCTAATCACAGGACAGATACGCAGTATTTT; j_call: TRBJ2-3; clone_size: few; v_call: TRBV7-2; d_call: NA
cdr3_aa: CASSQGTSGNQETQYF; cdr3_nt: TGTGCCAGCAGCCAGGGGACTAGCGGGAACCAAGAGACCCAGTACTTC; j_call: TRBJ2-5; clone_size: NA; v_call: TRBV4-2; d_call: TRBD2
cdr3_aa: CASSYLEAFF; cdr3_nt: TGTGCCAGCAGTTACCTTGAAGCTTTCTTT; j_call: TRBJ1-1; clone_size: few; v_call: TRBV28; d_call: NA
cdr3_aa: CASSSAGSGSRREQYF; cdr3_nt: TGTGCCAGCAGCTCAGCGGGTAGCGGGAGCCGTCGGGAGCAGTACTTC; j_call: TRBJ2-7; clone_size: few; v_call: TRBV7-2; d_call: TRBD2
cdr3_aa: CATSSGETGPYEQYF; cdr3_nt: TGTGCCACCAGCAGTGGGGAGACAGGGCCCTACGAGCAGTACTTC; j_call: TRBJ2-7; clone_size: many; v_call: TRBV15; d_call: TRBD1
cdr3_aa: CASSFVPSEGNEQFF; cdr3_nt: TGTGCCAGCAGCTTTGTTCCTAGCGAAGGGAATGAGCAGTTCTTC; j_call: TRBJ2-1; clone_size: many; v_call: TRBV11-2; d_call: NA
cdr3_aa: CASSLSWGQGSGNTIYF; cdr3_nt: TGCGCCAGCAGCCTATCGTGGGGACAGGGCTCTGGAAACACCATATATTTT; j_call: TRBJ1-3; clone_size: NA; v_call: TRBV4-1; d_call: TRBD1
cdr3_aa: CASSGGGRNIQYF; cdr3_nt: TGTGCCAGCAGCGGCGGGGGGCGAAACATTCAGTACTTC; j_call: TRBJ2-4; clone_size: many; v_call: TRBV9; d_call: TRBD2
cdr3_aa: CASSINFGQGIYEQFF; cdr3_nt: TGTGCCAGTAGTATAAACTTTGGACAGGGGATATATGAGCAGTTCTTC; j_call: TRBJ2-1; clone_size: NA; v_call: TRBV19; d_call: TRBD1
cdr3_aa: CASSPGLSRFDEQFF; cdr3_nt: TGTGCCAGCAGCCCGGGACTAAGCCGGTTTGATGAGCAGTTCTTC; j_call: TRBJ2-1; clone_size: few; v_call: TRBV2; d_call: TRBD2
cdr3_aa: CASRQPGQGAGGYTF; cdr3_nt: TGTGCCAGCAGGCAACCGGGACAGGGGGCCGGTGGCTACACCTTC; j_call: TRBJ1-2; clone_size: few; v_call: TRBV27; d_call: TRBD1
cdr3_aa: CASSFGLAGGPSYEQYF; cdr3_nt: TGCGCCAGCAGCTTCGGACTAGCGGGAGGGCCTTCCTACGAGCAGTACTTC; j_call: TRBJ2-7; clone_size: NA; v_call: TRBV5-1; d_call: TRBD2
cdr3_aa: CASNRQMNTEAFF; cdr3_nt: TGTGCCAGCAACCGACAGATGAACACTGAAGCTTTCTTT; j_call: TRBJ1-1; clone_size: NA; v_call: TRBV11-2; d_call: NA
cdr3_aa: CASRNRDYNEKLFF; cdr3_nt: TGTGCCAGCAGGAACCGGGACTATAATGAAAAACTGTTTTTT; j_call: TRBJ1-4; clone_size: NA; v_call: TRBV2; d_call: NA
cdr3_aa: CSVVRGRTEAFF; cdr3_nt: TGCAGCGTTGTCAGGGGGCGGACTGAAGCTTTCTTT; j_call: TRBJ1-1; clone_size: few; v_call: TRBV29-1; d_call: TRBD1
cdr3_aa: CATDRSGGTDTQYF; cdr3_nt: TGTGCCACCGACAGGAGCGGGGGGACAGATACGCAGTATTTT; j_call: TRBJ2-3; clone_size: NA; v_call: TRBV6-5; d_call: TRBD2